This record looks at one T cell receptor (beta chain) sequence and its context. The CDR3 consists of 11 residues. Germline V gene data show CDR1 as DFQATT and CDR2 as SNEGSKA (reference sequence). The V gene lost 2 bases and the J gene lost 8 bases, with 9 bases spanning the gap. The protocol was immunoSEQ multiplex PCR, while the TCRdb copy is restricted to in-frame clones and leaves out a portion. The table has roughly 200,000 clones, 80% to 90% seen once. These data originate in a study of blood T cell repertoires in COVID-19. The source material was peripheral blood. The TCR was taken from a middle-aged woman with COVID-19, enrolled during active disease. The genes are TRBV20-1 and TRBJ1-2; D not certain. The CDR3 region is CSARPLGGYTF. The CDR3 coding sequence is TGCAGTGCTAGACCCCTCGGGGGCTACACCTTC.